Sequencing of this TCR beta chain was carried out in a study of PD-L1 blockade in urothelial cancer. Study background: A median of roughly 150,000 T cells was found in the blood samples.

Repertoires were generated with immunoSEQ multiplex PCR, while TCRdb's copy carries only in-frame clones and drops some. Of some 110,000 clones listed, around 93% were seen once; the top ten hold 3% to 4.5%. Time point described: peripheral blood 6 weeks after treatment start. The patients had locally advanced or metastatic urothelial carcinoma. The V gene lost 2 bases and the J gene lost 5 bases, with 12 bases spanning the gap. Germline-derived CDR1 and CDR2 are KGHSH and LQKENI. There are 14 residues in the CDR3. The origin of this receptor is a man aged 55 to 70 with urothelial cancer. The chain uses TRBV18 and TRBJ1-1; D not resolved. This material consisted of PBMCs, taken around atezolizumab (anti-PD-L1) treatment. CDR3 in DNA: TGTGCCAGCTCACCAGCGACCGCCAGGACTGAAGCTTTCTTT. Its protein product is CASSPATARTEAFF.